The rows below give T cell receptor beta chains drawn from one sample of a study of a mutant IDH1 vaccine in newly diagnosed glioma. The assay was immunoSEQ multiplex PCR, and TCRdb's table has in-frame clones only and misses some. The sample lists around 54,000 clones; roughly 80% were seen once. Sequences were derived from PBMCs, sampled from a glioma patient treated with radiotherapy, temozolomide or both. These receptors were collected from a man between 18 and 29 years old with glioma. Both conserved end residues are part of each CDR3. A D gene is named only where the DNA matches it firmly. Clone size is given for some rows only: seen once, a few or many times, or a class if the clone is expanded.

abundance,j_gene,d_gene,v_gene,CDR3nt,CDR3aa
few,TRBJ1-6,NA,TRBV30,TGTGCCTGGTCGTGGAAAGGGGATTCACCCCTCCACTTT,CAWSWKGDSPLHF
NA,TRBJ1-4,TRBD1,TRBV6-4,TGTGCCAACGGGGACAGTTGGCCAGAGTCACCTTCTAGCACTAATGAAAAACTGTTTTTT,CANGDSWPESPSSTNEKLFF
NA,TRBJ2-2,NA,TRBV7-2,TGTGCCAGCAGCGTCCGGGCAGCTGGCGGGGAGCTGTTTTTT,CASSVRAAGGELFF
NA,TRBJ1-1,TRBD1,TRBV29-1,TGCAGCTCCGGGAGAGGGGGCTACATGAACACTGAAGCTTTCTTT,CSSGRGGYMNTEAFF
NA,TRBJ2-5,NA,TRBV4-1,TGCGCCAGCAGCCCCTGGGACTTTCAAGAGACCCAGTACTTC,CASSPWDFQETQYF
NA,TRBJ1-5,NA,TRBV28,TGTGCCAGTCGGACAGCGTATAGCAATCAGCCCCAGCATTTT,CASRTAYSNQPQHF
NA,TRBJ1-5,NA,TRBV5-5,TGTGCCAGCAGCCACTTTGGGGATAGCAATCAGCCCCAGCATTTT,CASSHFGDSNQPQHF
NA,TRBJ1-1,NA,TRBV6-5,TGTGCCAGCAGTCCGGGGACTGAAGCTTTCTTT,CASSPGTEAFF
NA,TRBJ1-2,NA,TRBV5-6,TGTGCCAGCAGCCCCCTGGGAGGGAACTATGGCTACACCTTC,CASSPLGGNYGYTF
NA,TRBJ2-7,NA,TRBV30,TGTGCCTGGAGTCCATCCCAGTACGAGCAGTACTTC,CAWSPSQYEQYF
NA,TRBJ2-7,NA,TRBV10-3,TGTGCCACCTCAGTGGGCCAGGGTGTATCCTACGAGCAGTACTTC,CATSVGQGVSYEQYF
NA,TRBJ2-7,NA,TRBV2,TGTGCCAGCACGAGGACAGAAAGCTCCTACGAGCAGTACTTC,CASTRTESSYEQYF
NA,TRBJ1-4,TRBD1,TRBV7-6,TGTGCCAGCAGCTTATTTTTCGACAGGGGGAGAGAAAAACTGTTTTTT,CASSLFFDRGREKLFF
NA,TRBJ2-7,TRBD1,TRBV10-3,TGTGCCATCGGGACAGGGAGCTACGAGCAGTACTTC,CAIGTGSYEQYF
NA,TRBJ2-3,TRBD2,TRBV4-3,TGCGCCAGCAGCCTCGGGACTAGCGGCACAGATACGCAGTATTTT,CASSLGTSGTDTQYF
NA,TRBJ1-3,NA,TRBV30,TGTGCCTGGAAGCTGGGGCCCTCTGGAAACACCATATATTTT,CAWKLGPSGNTIYF
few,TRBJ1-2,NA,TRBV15,TGTGCCACCAGCAGAGCGACGGAGGGCTATGGCTACACCTTC,CATSRATEGYGYTF
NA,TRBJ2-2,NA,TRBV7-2,TGTGCCAGCAGTATAGTGGGGGCCTGGGACGGGGAGCTGTTTTTT,CASSIVGAWDGELFF
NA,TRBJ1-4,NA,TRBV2,TGTGCCAGCAGTGAAGGGAAAGGGCTGGGTGAAAAACTGTTTTTT,CASSEGKGLGEKLFF
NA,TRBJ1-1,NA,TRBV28,TGTGCCAGCAGTCCAAACAGGGAGAACACTGAAGCTTTCTTT,CASSPNRENTEAFF
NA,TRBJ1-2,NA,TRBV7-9,TGTGCCAGCAGCTCCGGACAGACCGACTATGGCTACACCTTC,CASSSGQTDYGYTF
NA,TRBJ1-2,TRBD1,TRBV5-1,TGCGCCAGCAGCCAGCCCGGATCAGGGGGGAACTATGGCTACACCTTC,CASSQPGSGGNYGYTF
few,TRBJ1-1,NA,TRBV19,TGTGCCAGCCCTCAACCGGGACTTGAAGCTTTCTTT,CASPQPGLEAFF
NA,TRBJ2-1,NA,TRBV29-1,TGCAGCGTTGAAGGTGGCCAGGTCTCCTGGAATGAGCAGTTCTTC,CSVEGGQVSWNEQFF
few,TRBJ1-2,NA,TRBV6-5,TGTGCCAGCAGTTACTCACGGGGGGGCTATGGCTACACCTTC,CASSYSRGGYGYTF
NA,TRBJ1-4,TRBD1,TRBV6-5,TGTGCCAGCAGTTACTCGTGGACAGGGGGCGGTGAAAAACTGTTTTTT,CASSYSWTGGGEKLFF
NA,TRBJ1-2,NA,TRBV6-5,TGTGCCAGCGGTCAGGACCCTCGGGTTGGGGGCTACACCTTC,CASGQDPRVGGYTF
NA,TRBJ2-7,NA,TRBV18,TGTGCCAGCTCAATCGAAATTTCCTACGAGCAGTACTTC,CASSIEISYEQYF
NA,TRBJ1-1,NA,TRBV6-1,TGTGCCACCAGGGCTTCCGGGAACACTGAAGCTTTCTTT,CATRASGNTEAFF
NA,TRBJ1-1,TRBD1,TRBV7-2,TGTGCCAGCAGCTTAGTACAGGGGGCTAACACTGAAGCTTTCTTT,CASSLVQGANTEAFF